This paragraph reports one T cell receptor beta chain. Its antigen is still unknown. The sample belongs to a study of T cell responses to AZD1222 COVID-19 vaccine. Method: immunoSEQ multiplex PCR; TCRdb's copy keeps in-frame clones and lacks some. The data hold about 150,000 clones, with around 90% observed a single time. Study outcomes and limitations: The study identified only 6 or 7 AZD1222 recipients as seropositive at baseline.

The receptor was isolated from an adult in good health. Sequenced material: peripheral blood, taken on day 0 of AZD1222 vaccination.

The CDR3 reads CASSPLGARGNTGELFF. For the CDR3, the DNA is TGTGCCAGCAGTCCTCTGGGGGCCAGGGGGAACACCGGGGAGCTGTTTTTT. The rearrangement links TRBV27 to TRBJ2-2; a weak D match, TRBD1 (6 bases). Trimming shortened V by 5 bases and J by 1 base, and 17 bases separated the two germline ends. The CDR3 is 17 amino acids. The germline V gene encodes CDR1 MNHEY and CDR2 SMNVEV (reference sequence).